This T cell receptor (beta chain) appears in the sequencing data of a study of Ad26.COV2.S vaccination and SARS-CoV-2 variants (dated by TCRdb to about 2021). Study-level background: Donors in the vaccine arm were drawn from COV1001, a multicentre, randomized, double-blind, placebo-controlled phase I-IIa trial testing Ad26.COV2.S in healthy adults. Ad26.COV2.S was administered intramuscularly at a dose of 5x10^10 or 1x10^11 viral particles, either as one shot or as two shots given 56 days apart. The specificity and breadth of SARS-CoV-2-reactive T cell receptors after Ad26.COV2.S vaccination were assessed by TCRbeta repertoire sequencing. The TCR-sequenced set comprised roughly 30 samples: roughly 19 Ad26.COV2.S vaccine recipients, 5 placebo recipients and 8 SARS-CoV-2 convalescent individuals. Trial participants were randomized into five groups of five: low-dose or high-dose Ad26.COV2.S given once or twice, or placebo on both occasions. Blinding of investigators to trial group allocation was maintained during experiments and outcome assessment. What the research found in general, with its limitations: After vaccination, spike-specific CD8+ and CD4+ T cell responses were reported to show substantial breadth. Spike-specific TCR breadth was higher in Ad26.COV2.S recipients than in placebo recipients (P = 0.0014). The authors noted that total T cell responses may have been underestimated by the TCR breadth and depth analyses. The study was not powered for comparison of responses between vaccine doses or regimens. Non-spike TCR breadth was comparable between vaccine and placebo recipients, consistent with the vaccine containing only spike.

The immunoSEQ Assay was the method used to sequence TCRbeta CDR3 regions. After extraction, genomic DNA underwent amplification by bias-controlled multiplex PCR, followed by high-throughput sequencing. The authors' pipeline ran thus. Collapsing and filtering of sequences were performed to quantify the absolute abundance of each unique TCRbeta CDR3 region. T cell fraction was estimated by normalizing TCRbeta template counts to usable DNA, which was measured by amplifying reference genes present in all nucleated cells. Repertoire TCRs were annotated as SARS-CoV-2-specific by exact matching of V gene, CDR3 amino acid sequence and J gene to a known reactive TCR set. The reference SARS-CoV-2 TCR set was derived from MIRA and filtered for enrichment in COVID-19-positive ImmuneCODE repertoires, a step that removed public or cross-reactive TCRs. Based on the MIRA antigens, annotated TCRs were further analysed at the level of specific ORF or position within ORF. Breadth was defined as the number of annotated unique rearrangements divided by the total number of unique productive rearrangements, and depth was defined as the summed frequency of the annotated unique rearrangements. Two-sided Wilcoxon rank-sum tests were used to compare TCR breadth between groups. This is the immuneACCESS table as TCRdb keeps it, with only in-frame sequences that have V and J called. A part of the clones is gone; compared with another copy, unresolved V genes explain less than half, and the rest is unexplained. The DNA gave D and trimming, while V, J and clone size come from that table. The sample has over 400,000 clones on record, 80% to 90% of them singletons. In total, the top ten clones hold approximately 2.5% of the sample.

Sample treatment or condition, as interpreted from the label and publication: some 20 received Ad26.COV2.S at low or high dose, single or two shots; five or six received placebo; per-sample allocation not given. For vaccine and placebo recipients, the sequenced repertoires came from samples collected on day 63 after the first injection. In Cohort 1b, about 27 adults aged 18-55 years were enrolled at a single site in Boston, USA, between 29 July and 7 August 2020. Ad26.COV2.S consisted of a replication-incompetent adenovirus type 26 vector by which a prefusion-stabilized SARS-CoV-2 spike protein from the original Wuhan strain was expressed. Inclusive of the bounding cysteine and phenylalanine, the CDR3 is 15 residues long. Here the CDR3 DNA is all that survives: 45 bases in frame from base 1. Compared with germline, V lacks 7 bases and J lacks 5 bases; bases without a gene match: 9. The CDR1 and CDR2 encoded by the germline V gene are MDHEN and SYDVKM.

Regarding this clone: What this receptor recognizes is not known. Per-nucleotide qualities are absent, and no much larger clonotype sits a single base away.

The TCR was taken from a person aged 18-65 years who received the Ad26.COV2.S COVID-19 vaccine or a placebo. The rearrangement joined TRBV28 to TRBJ2-2, and TRBD2 matches 8 of the central bases. This specimen consisted of peripheral blood, obtained in a trial of Ad26.COV2.S vaccine versus placebo. The DNA is TGTGCCAGCACTCCGGGGGGACTAGGGACCGGGGAGCTGTTTTTT. Its amino acids are CASTPGGLGTGELFF. The full variable domain, with segments outside the CDR3 supplied by the reference TRBV28 and TRBJ2-2 proteins, appears as DVKVTQSSRYLVKRTGEKVFLECVQDMDHENMFWYRQDPGLGLRLIYFSYDVKMKEKGDIPEGYSVSREKKERFSLILESASTNQTSMYLCASTPGGLGTGELFFGEGSRLTVL.